These 30 T cell receptor beta chains were sequenced from one sample in a study of cytomegalovirus exposure and HLA in healthy donors. PCR was performed using 60 Vbeta and 13 Jbeta primers. Produced via immunoSEQ multiplex PCR; TCRdb's table is partial and in-frame only. The sample consists of roughly 100,000 clones, under 80% of them appearing once. What was sequenced was PBMCs. These TCRs come from a young woman in good health and CMV-seropositive.

CDR3 in amino acids: CASSAITGNTIYF. For the CDR3, the DNA is TGTGCCAGCAGCGCTATAACGGGAAACACCATATATTTT. The chain uses TRBV9 and TRBJ1-3; D not resolved. V lost 3 bases and J lost 4, with 8 bases in between. Germline V CDR1 and CDR2: SGDLS, YYNGEE. The CDR3 loop spans 13 amino acids.

The chain joins TRBV5-1 to TRBJ2-7; the match to TRBD1 covers 11 bases. CDR3 length: 15 residues. V was clipped by 4 bases and J by 6 bases; unmatched bases: 9. Germline values: CDR1 SGHRS, CDR2 YFSETQ. The CDR3 DNA follows: TGCGCCAGCAGCAGCTTCGGGACAGGGGGTTTCGAGCAGTACTTC. Translated, it gives CASSSFGTGGFEQYF.

This sequence joins TRBV11-3 and TRBJ2-2; 10 bases agree with TRBD2. The CDR3 sequence is 16 residues long. V lost 3 bases, J lost 6 bases, and 7 bases stayed unmatched. Germline assignment: CDR1 SGHNT and CDR2 YENEEA. CDR3 sequence (DNA): TGTGCCAGCAGCTTGACTAGCGGGCATAGTTCCGGGGAGCTGTTTTTT. As protein: CASSLTSGHSSGELFF.

This clone appeared a few times. The CDR3 loop reads CASEKKGQGFWEQYF. DNA for the CDR3: TGTGCTAGTGAGAAAAAGGGACAGGGATTTTGGGAGCAGTACTTC. The V gene is TRBV12-5, the J gene TRBJ2-7; TRBD1 agrees at 9 bases. This CDR3 is 15 amino acids long. V dropped 7 bases and J dropped 7; count of bases not matched to a gene: 14. The germline V gene has CDR1 LGHNT and CDR2 FRNRAP.

The V and J genes are TRBV5-1 and TRBJ2-1, with 10 bases that match TRBD1. CDR3 size: 16 residues. With V trimmed by 5 bases and J by 4 bases, 9 bases remained unmatched. Germline V gives CDR1 SGHRS, CDR2 YFSETQ. CDR3 nucleotides: TGCGCCAGCAGTGTGACAGGGGGCGCGGGATACAATGAGCAGTTCTTC. As protein: CASSVTGGAGYNEQFF.

The chain uses TRBV7-9 and TRBJ2-1; TRBD2 is a possible D gene (6 bases). The ends were cut back, 2 bases at V and 0 bases at J, with 20 bases in the middle. Per germline, CDR1 SEHNR and CDR2 FQNEAQ (reference sequence). CDR3 size: 19 residues. The CDR3 region is CASSLKARDSLGSYNEQFF. For the CDR3, the DNA is TGTGCCAGCAGCTTAAAGGCTCGGGACTCGCTGGGCTCCTACAATGAGCAGTTCTTC.

This chain uses TRBV6-5 with TRBJ1-5, with 8 bases fitting TRBD1. Germline V gives CDR1 MNHEY, CDR2 SVGAGI. CDR3 size: 15 residues. Trimming removed 4 bases from V and 6 bases from J; junction bases left unmatched: 8. The chain's CDR3 is CASSSDRAIGQPQHF. CDR3 DNA: TGTGCCAGCAGTTCGGACAGGGCAATAGGTCAGCCCCAGCATTTT.

This clone was counted a single time. The CDR3 loop reads CASSFPPSRGVWETQYF. The CDR3 DNA reads as TGTGCCAGCAGTTTCCCCCCAAGCAGGGGGGTTTGGGAGACCCAGTACTTC. J is TRBJ2-5 and V is TRBV28, with D possibly being TRBD1 (7 bases). Between the trimmed V and J ends, which lost 3 bases and 5 bases, there was a span of 22 bases. The germline V gene encodes CDR1 MDHEN and CDR2 SYDVKM. The CDR3 is 17 residues long.

The V gene is TRBV4-3, the J gene TRBJ2-3; no firm D call. V lost 0 bases, J lost 0 bases, and 7 bases lay in between. The germline CDR1 and CDR2 sequences are LGHNA and YSLEER. This CDR3 region has 15 residues. The CDR3 coding sequence is TGCGCCAGCAGCCAAGATGGAGCAAGCACAGATACGCAGTATTTT. Translation gives CASSQDGASTDTQYF.

The rearrangement joins TRBV6-5 to TRBJ2-1; TRBD2 agrees at 10 bases. The CDR3 has 16 amino acids. Per germline, CDR1 MNHEY and CDR2 SVGAGI. V shed 1 base and J 7 bases; nucleotides not matched to a gene: 7. CDR3 bases: TGTGCCAGCAGTTACTTCGGGACTAGCGCATGGAATGAGCAGTTCTTC. It yields the protein CASSYFGTSAWNEQFF.

V gene TRBV7-9 combines with J gene TRBJ2-5; 8 nucleotides align to TRBD2. The length of the CDR3 is 17 residues. With 6 bases clipped from V and 5 bases from J, the junction kept 17 bases outside the gene matches. Per germline, CDR1 SEHNR and CDR2 FQNEAQ (reference sequence). In DNA form, the CDR3 reads TGTGCCAGCAGAGTCTCTAGCGGGTTCCCAGGATATGAGACCCAGTACTTC. This sequence encodes CASRVSSGFPGYETQYF.

In its sample, this clone was seen a few times. The genes are TRBV19 and TRBJ2-1, with D tentatively TRBD1 (5 bases). The V end was cut by 3 bases, the J end by 3 bases, with 9 bases between. This CDR3 region has 14 residues. Germline V lookup: CDR1 LNHDA, CDR2 SQIVND (reference sequence). The CDR3 DNA is TGTGCCAGTAGTATTACAGGTCACTACAATGAGCAGTTCTTC. Translation: CASSITGHYNEQFF.

This sequence joins TRBV7-9 and TRBJ1-1, with a weak D call TRBD1 (6 bases). CDR3 length equals 16 residues. The germline V and J ends were trimmed by 4 bases and 1 base, with 16 bases remaining between them. The germline V gene encodes CDR1 SEHNR and CDR2 FQNEAQ (reference sequence). CDR3 region: CASSSGGALANTEAFF. The CDR3 DNA sequence: TGTGCCAGCAGCTCCGGGGGGGCCCTGGCGAACACTGAAGCTTTCTTT. The full variable domain, its missing parts supplied by reference TRBV7-9 and TRBJ1-1, is DTGVSQNPRHKITKRGQNVTFRCDPISEHNRLYWYRQTLGQGPEFLTYFQNEAQLEKSRLLSDRFSAERPKGSFSTLEIQRTEQGDSAMYLCASSSGGALANTEAFFGQGTRLTVV.

CDR3 nucleotides: TGCAGTGCTAGGTTGGACACCTTCTACACCTTC. Protein sequence: CSARLDTFYTF. This rearrangement joins TRBV20-1 to TRBJ1-2, with D tentatively TRBD1 (5 bases). The length of the CDR3 is 11 residues. Germline-derived CDR1 and CDR2 are DFQATT and SNEGSKA (reference sequence). The V and J ends lost 3 bases and 10 bases respectively, with 12 bases between them.

The V gene is TRBV4-2, the J gene TRBJ1-5, with D perhaps TRBD1 (5 bases). CDR3 length: 16 amino acids. CDR1 is LGHNA, CDR2 YNFKEQ, per germline. The V end was cut by 5 bases, the J end by 2 bases, with 16 bases between. The CDR3 bases are TGTGCCAGCAGCGACGGGGGTCTTGGGGGCAATCAGCCCCAGCATTTT. It specifies CASSDGGLGGNQPQHF.

V gene TRBV9 combines with J gene TRBJ2-1, with 8 bases aligning to TRBD1. Per the germline V gene, CDR1 is SGDLS and CDR2 is YYNGEE. The CDR3 length is 15 residues. J lost 0 bases, V lost 1 base, and 0 bases had no gene match. CDR3 sequence reads: CASSVQGASYNEQFF. CDR3 sequence (DNA): TGTGCCAGCAGCGTACAGGGGGCCTCCTACAATGAGCAGTTCTTC.

The rearrangement uses TRBV6-1 and TRBJ1-6; D is perhaps TRBD1 (6 bases). Germline V gene lookup returns CDR1 MNHNS and CDR2 SASEGT. Between the trimmed V and J ends, which lost 8 bases and 7 bases, there was a span of 9 bases. The CDR3 is 12 amino acids. As DNA, the CDR3 is TGTGCCAGCCGACAGGCAAATTCACCCCTCCACTTT. Translated, it gives CASRQANSPLHF.

This clone was observed a few times. This chain links TRBV10-1 with TRBJ2-1, with 7 nucleotides matching TRBD1. V was clipped by 6 bases and J by 3 bases; unmatched bases: 26. The CDR3 covers 21 residues. Germline V gives CDR1 WNHNN, CDR2 SYGVQD (reference sequence). For the CDR3, the DNA is TGCGCCAGCAGCCCCCCACCCTTCGACAGGGACACCAGTTTCAACTACAATGAGCAGTTCTTC. It codes for CASSPPPFDRDTSFNYNEQFF.

This chain connects TRBV28 to TRBJ2-6, with D perhaps matching TRBD1 (5 bases). Trimming removed 6 bases from V and 5 bases from J, with 8 bases in between. The CDR3 is 13 amino acids. Germline values: CDR1 MDHEN, CDR2 SYDVKM. CDR3 loop: CASSMDRANVLTF. The CDR3 DNA is TGTGCCAGCAGCATGGACAGGGCCAACGTCCTGACTTTC. The whole variable domain, remainder taken from reference TRBV28 and TRBJ2-6, is DVKVTQSSRYLVKRTGEKVFLECVQDMDHENMFWYRQDPGLGLRLIYFSYDVKMKEKGDIPEGYSVSREKKERFSLILESASTNQTSMYLCASSMDRANVLTFGAGSRLTVL.

The chain is built from TRBV5-6 and TRBJ1-6, with D maybe TRBD1 (6 bases). Per the germline V gene, CDR1 is SGHDT and CDR2 is YYEEEE. Trimming cost V 5 bases and J 0 bases, with 12 bases left between them. There are 16 residues in the CDR3. CDR3 sequence: CASRLQGSSYNSPLHF. CDR3 sequence (DNA): TGTGCCAGCAGACTACAGGGTAGCTCCTATAATTCACCCCTCCACTTT.

This chain joins TRBV11-2 and TRBJ1-1; D uncertain. The V gene lost 1 base and the J gene lost 3 bases, with 6 bases spanning the gap. This CDR3 region has 13 residues. Germline V lookup: CDR1 SGHAT, CDR2 FQNNGV. CDR3 coding DNA: TGTGCCAGCAGCTTAGCTGGAGACACTGAAGCTTTCTTT. Translated, it gives CASSLAGDTEAFF.

This chain links TRBV15 with TRBJ1-1; D remains ambiguous. CDR1 and CDR2 (germline): LNHNV, YYDKDF (reference sequence). The CDR3 spans 16 residues. V dropped 3 bases and J dropped 4 bases, with 18 bases sitting between them. The CDR3 nucleotides read TGTGCCACCAGCAGTGGGCCCCCGGTCCGAACCACTGAAGCTTTCTTT. As protein: CATSSGPPVRTTEAFF.

This clone is large by share. The V and J genes are TRBV6-5 and TRBJ1-1, with 7 bases lining up with TRBD1. The CDR3 consists of 15 residues. After removal of 0 bases from V and 1 base from J, the junction contained 2 bases not matched to a gene. CDR1 is MNHEY, CDR2 SVGAGI, per germline. The CDR3 is CASSYSAGGNTEAFF. The CDR3, as DNA: TGTGCCAGCAGTTACTCGGCAGGGGGGAACACTGAAGCTTTCTTT.

For this clone: The same CDR3 also results from other DNA sequences found in this sample. The chain is built from TRBV12-5 and TRBJ2-7; 11 bases are a match to TRBD1. Unmatched junction bases numbered 5, after V lost 6 bases and J lost 4 bases. Germline CDR1 reads LGHNT; CDR2 reads FRNRAP. The CDR3 runs 14 residues. The CDR3 loop is CASGSDRGQYEQYF. CDR3 in DNA: TGTGCTAGTGGCTCGGACAGGGGGCAGTACGAGCAGTACTTC.

The chain is built from TRBV5-1 and TRBJ1-1; D unclear. Trimming shortened V by 0 bases and J by 0 bases, and 6 bases separated the two germline ends. The CDR3 has 14 residues. CDR1 is SGHRS and CDR2 is YFSETQ in the germline V gene. The CDR3 DNA is TGCGCCAGCAGCTTGGCCCCGGTGAACACTGAAGCTTTCTTT. It is translated as CASSLAPVNTEAFF.

This clone was seen only a few times. J is TRBJ2-5 and V is TRBV27, with TRBD1 matching over 9 bases. The germline gives CDR1 MNHEY, CDR2 SMNVEV (reference sequence). This CDR3 is 16 amino acids long. Unmatched junction bases numbered 6, after V lost 0 bases and J lost 4 bases. The chain's CDR3 is CASSLSPGTGRETQYF. CDR3 sequence (DNA): TGTGCCAGCAGTTTATCACCCGGGACAGGGAGAGAGACCCAGTACTTC.

This chain joins TRBV19 and TRBJ1-2, with no clear D. The V end lost 3 bases, the J end lost 2 bases, and 7 bases lay between the germline ends. The V gene's germline CDR1 is LNHDA and CDR2 SQIVND (reference sequence). The CDR3 runs to 13 residues. The CDR3 here is CASSINKNYGYTF. For the CDR3, the DNA is TGTGCCAGTAGTATTAACAAAAACTATGGCTACACCTTC.

Written as DNA, the CDR3 is TGCGCCAGCAGCTTGGGGGACAGGGCTGGAAACACCATATATTTT. It codes for CASSLGDRAGNTIYF. The rearrangement uses TRBV5-1 and TRBJ1-3; 9 bases map to TRBD1. Germline V CDR1 and CDR2: SGHRS, YFSETQ. The CDR3 is 15 residues long. The V gene end was trimmed by 0 bases and the J gene end by 2 bases; junction bases not matched to a gene: 0.

This clone has a single count. The rearrangement uses TRBV11-3 and TRBJ1-6; D not resolved. The V gene's germline CDR1 is SGHNT and CDR2 YENEEA. The V and J ends lost 1 base and 5 bases respectively, with 3 bases between them. The length of the CDR3 is 13 residues. CDR3 sequence (DNA): TGTGCCAGCAGCTTAGTTAATAATTCACCCCTCCACTTT. This encodes CASSLVNNSPLHF.

This clone was counted only a few times. The V and J genes are TRBV9 and TRBJ1-1; D is perhaps TRBD1 (5 bases). Trimming cost V 1 base and J 1 base, with 8 bases left between them. Germline V lookup: CDR1 SGDLS, CDR2 YYNGEE. This CDR3 has 14 amino acids. The DNA of the CDR3 is TGTGCCAGCAGCGTACCGACAGCGAACACTGAAGCTTTCTTT. It translates to CASSVPTANTEAFF. Filled out from reference TRBV9 and TRBJ1-1, the complete variable domain reads DSGVTQTPKHLITATGQRVTLRCSPRSGDLSVYWYQQSLDQGLQFLIQYYNGEERAKGNILERFSAQQFPDLHSELNLSSLELGDSALYFCASSVPTANTEAFFGQGTRLTVV.